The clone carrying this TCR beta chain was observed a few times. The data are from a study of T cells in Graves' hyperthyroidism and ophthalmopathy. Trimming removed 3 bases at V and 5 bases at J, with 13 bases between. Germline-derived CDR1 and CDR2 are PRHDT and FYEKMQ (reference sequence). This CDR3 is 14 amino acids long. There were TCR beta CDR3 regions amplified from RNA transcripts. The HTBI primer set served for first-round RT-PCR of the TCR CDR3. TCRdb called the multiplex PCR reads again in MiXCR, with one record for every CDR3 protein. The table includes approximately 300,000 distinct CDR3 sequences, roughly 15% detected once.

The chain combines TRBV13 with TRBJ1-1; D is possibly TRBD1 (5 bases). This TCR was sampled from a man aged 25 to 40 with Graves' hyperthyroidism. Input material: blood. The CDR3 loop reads CASSFATVHTEAFF. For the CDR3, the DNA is TGTGCCAGCAGCTTTGCGACAGTTCATACTGAAGCTTTCTTT.